This TCR beta chain was identified in a study of shared T cell receptors in the human thymus. Sequencing was performed with immunoSEQ multiplex PCR; in TCRdb, only in-frame clones are kept and a portion is missing. The repertoire holds some 700,000 clones, with around 89% as singletons. V was shortened by 4 bases and J by 2 bases, with 10 bases between the two germline ends. The CDR3 runs 13 residues. Germline V gene data show CDR1 as SGDLS and CDR2 as YYNGEE. This clone was seen only a few times. This same sample was also taken into another study, of human thymus T cells. That paper states: During corrective heart surgery, resections were taken, and the thymus tissue came from them. Repertoires from thymus and blood appeared to show biased V and J gene usage.

This TCR derives from a boy under two years old with a congenital heart defect. The sequencing input was thymocytes. V and J are TRBV9 and TRBJ2-7; D is ambiguous. The CDR3 reads CASSPRETYEQYF. CDR3 nucleotides: TGTGCCAGCAGCCCACGCGAAACCTACGAGCAGTACTTC.